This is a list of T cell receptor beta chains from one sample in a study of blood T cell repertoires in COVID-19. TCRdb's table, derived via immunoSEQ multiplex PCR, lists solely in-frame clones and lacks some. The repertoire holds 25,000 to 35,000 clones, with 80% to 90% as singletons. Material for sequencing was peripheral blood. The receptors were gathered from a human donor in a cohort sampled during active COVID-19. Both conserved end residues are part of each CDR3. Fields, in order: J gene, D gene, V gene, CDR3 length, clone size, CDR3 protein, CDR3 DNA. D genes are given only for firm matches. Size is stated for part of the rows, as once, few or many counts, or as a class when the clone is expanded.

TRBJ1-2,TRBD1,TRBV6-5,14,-,CASSITGEPYRNTF,TGTGCCAGCAGTATAACAGGGGAGCCGTATCGCAACACCTTC
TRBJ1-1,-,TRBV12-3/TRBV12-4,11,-,CASSADTEAFF,TGTGCCAGCAGTGCAGACACTGAAGCTTTCTTT
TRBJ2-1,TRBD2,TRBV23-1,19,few,CASSGPGTSGGASAHRGFF,TGCGCCAGCAGCGGTCCCGGGACTAGCGGGGGGGCATCTGCCCACCGGGGGTTCTTC
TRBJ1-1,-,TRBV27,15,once,CASSSTGTWVTEAFF,TGTGCCAGCAGTTCAACGGGGACTTGGGTCACTGAAGCTTTCTTT
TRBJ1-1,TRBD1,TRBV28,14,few,CATTRQGRRTEAFF,TGTGCCACAACAAGACAGGGTCGAAGGACTGAAGCTTTCTTT
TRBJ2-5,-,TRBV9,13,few,CASSPTDFRTQYF,TGTGCCAGCAGCCCGACGGACTTCAGGACCCAGTACTTC
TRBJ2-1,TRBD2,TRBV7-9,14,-,CASSPGLAGIEQFF,TGTGCCAGCAGTCCCGGACTAGCGGGGATTGAGCAGTTCTTC
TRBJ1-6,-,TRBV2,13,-,CASGRGAVSPLHF,TGTGCCAGCGGGAGGGGAGCGGTTTCACCCCTCCACTTT
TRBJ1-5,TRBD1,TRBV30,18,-,CAWSVSRQGGYSNQPQHF,TGTGCCTGGAGTGTATCTCGACAGGGGGGCTATAGCAATCAGCCCCAGCATTTT
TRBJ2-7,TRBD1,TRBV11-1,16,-,CASSHGEGQGVLEQYF,TGTGCCAGCAGCCATGGGGAAGGACAGGGGGTCCTCGAGCAGTACTTC
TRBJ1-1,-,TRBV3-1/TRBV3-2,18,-,CASSQDTYVVGVPPEAFF,TGTGCCAGCAGCCAAGATACGTATGTGGTCGGGGTCCCCCCTGAAGCTTTCTTT
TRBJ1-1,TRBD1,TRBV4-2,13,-,CASSQGQGDEAFF,TGTGCCAGCAGCCAAGGACAGGGTGATGAAGCTTTCTTT
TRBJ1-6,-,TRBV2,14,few,CASSEKQGGSPLHF,TGTGCCAGCAGTGAAAAGCAGGGTGGTTCGCCCCTCCACTTT
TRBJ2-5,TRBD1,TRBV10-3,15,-,CAISQGQGGQETQYF,TGTGCCATCAGTCAAGGACAGGGGGGGCAAGAGACCCAGTACTTC
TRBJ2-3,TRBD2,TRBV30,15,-,CAWSFLTGGADTQYF,TGTGCCTGGAGTTTCCTTACGGGGGGGGCAGATACGCAGTATTTT
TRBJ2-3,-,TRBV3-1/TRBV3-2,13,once,CASSQEAKDTQYF,TGTGCCAGCAGCCAAGAAGCGAAGGATACGCAGTATTTT
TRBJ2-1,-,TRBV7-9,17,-,CASSPRGRGSAPIEQFF,TGTGCCAGCAGCCCCCGGGGGAGGGGGTCCGCCCCAATTGAGCAGTTCTTC
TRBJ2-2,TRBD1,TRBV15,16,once,CATSRDTDRGTGELFF,TGTGCCACCAGCAGAGATACCGACAGGGGGACCGGGGAGCTGTTTTTT
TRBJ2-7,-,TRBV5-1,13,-,CASSWDKPYEQYF,TGCGCCAGCAGCTGGGACAAACCCTACGAGCAGTACTTC
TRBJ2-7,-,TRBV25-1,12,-,CASSLDSYEQYF,TGTGCCAGCAGTCTGGACAGCTACGAGCAGTACTTC
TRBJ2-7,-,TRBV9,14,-,CASSVNQDSYEQYF,TGTGCCAGCAGCGTCAATCAGGACTCCTACGAGCAGTACTTC
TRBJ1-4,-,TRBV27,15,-,CASSSIQAPNEKLFF,TGTGCCAGCAGTTCGATACAGGCTCCTAATGAAAAACTGTTTTTT
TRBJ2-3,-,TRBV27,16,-,CASSLFGGTYTDTQYF,TGTGCCAGCAGTTTATTCGGGGGAACTTACACAGATACGCAGTATTTT
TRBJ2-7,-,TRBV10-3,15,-,CAIRQGVLINYEQYF,TGTGCCATCAGGCAAGGGGTGCTCATTAACTACGAGCAGTACTTC
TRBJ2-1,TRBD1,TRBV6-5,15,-,CASSSDRSSYNEQFF,TGTGCCAGCAGCTCGGACAGGAGCTCCTACAATGAGCAGTTCTTC
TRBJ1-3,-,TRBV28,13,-,CASSPGTGNTIYF,TGTGCCAGCAGTCCCGGGACAGGAAACACCATATATTTT
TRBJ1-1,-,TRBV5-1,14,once,CASRQITRNTEAFF,TGCGCCAGCAGGCAGATCACTAGGAACACTGAAGCTTTCTTT
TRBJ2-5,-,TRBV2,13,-,CASSERDQETQYF,TGTGCCAGCAGTGAAAGAGACCAAGAGACCCAGTACTTC